These T cell receptor beta chains were read from a single sample in a study of shared clonotypes between healthy human individuals. TCRdb's table, derived via immunoSEQ multiplex PCR, lists solely in-frame clones and lacks some. The repertoire holds 2 million to 3 million clones, over 85% seen once, with roughly 0.36% in the top ten. The sample comprised naive CD4+ T cells from PBMCs. Receptor source: a man between 18 and 29 years old in good health. Some clones in this sample may be carry-over from other donors' samples. CDR3s leave out the opening cysteine and the closing phenylalanine or tryptophan. The size entry is marked missing in some rows and otherwise reads once, few, many or a size class.

j_call: TRBJ1-2; clone_size: .; v_call: TRBV27; cdr3_aa: ASTTRVSSKGDYGYT
j_call: TRBJ1-1; clone_size: .; v_call: TRBV4-1; cdr3_aa: ASRPDRERGAEAF
j_call: TRBJ1-1; clone_size: .; v_call: TRBV7-9; cdr3_aa: ASSFRSGRRNTEAF
j_call: TRBJ2-5; clone_size: .; v_call: TRBV18; cdr3_aa: ASSPGHQETQY
j_call: TRBJ1-2; clone_size: few; v_call: TRBV30; cdr3_aa: AWSPGTGNYGYT
j_call: TRBJ2-5; clone_size: once; v_call: TRBV7-9; cdr3_aa: ASSFNRGQETQY
j_call: TRBJ1-2; clone_size: .; v_call: TRBV28; cdr3_aa: ASSPQGRINYGYT
j_call: TRBJ2-7; clone_size: .; v_call: TRBV23-1; cdr3_aa: ASSQLRGYEQY
j_call: TRBJ1-2; clone_size: .; v_call: TRBV5-4; cdr3_aa: ASSLDTYNYGYT
j_call: TRBJ2-3; clone_size: once; v_call: TRBV6-1; cdr3_aa: ASSEVRTSGSGSDTQY
j_call: TRBJ2-3; clone_size: .; v_call: TRBV9; cdr3_aa: ASSPRTGGAADTQY
j_call: TRBJ2-1; clone_size: .; v_call: TRBV29-1; cdr3_aa: SVAPLASNNEQF
j_call: TRBJ1-2; clone_size: once; v_call: TRBV6-1; cdr3_aa: ASSETLSGSRDYGYT
j_call: TRBJ1-5; clone_size: .; v_call: TRBV7-9; cdr3_aa: ASSLGGYSNQPQH
j_call: TRBJ2-7; clone_size: .; v_call: TRBV7-2; cdr3_aa: ASSPRGSPYEQY
j_call: TRBJ2-1; clone_size: .; v_call: TRBV18; cdr3_aa: ASSREGSYNEQF
j_call: TRBJ2-3; clone_size: .; v_call: TRBV6-5; cdr3_aa: ASSQRTSGTDTQY
j_call: TRBJ2-4; clone_size: .; v_call: TRBV7-9; cdr3_aa: ASSLTGRPIQY
j_call: TRBJ2-7; clone_size: .; v_call: TRBV5-5; cdr3_aa: ASSFGTEQY
j_call: TRBJ2-5; clone_size: .; v_call: TRBV5-1; cdr3_aa: ASSASSGRALETQY
j_call: TRBJ2-3; clone_size: .; v_call: TRBV18; cdr3_aa: ASSPPVGNTDTQY
j_call: TRBJ2-6; clone_size: .; v_call: TRBV19; cdr3_aa: ASTSKGAGANVLT
j_call: TRBJ2-5; clone_size: .; v_call: TRBV5-1; cdr3_aa: ASRLEGQETQY
j_call: TRBJ2-7; clone_size: .; v_call: TRBV2; cdr3_aa: ASSENARAGPY
j_call: TRBJ2-7; clone_size: once; v_call: TRBV18; cdr3_aa: ASSLSGSRYEQY
j_call: TRBJ1-2; clone_size: .; v_call: TRBV5-4; cdr3_aa: ASSQQSQGSWGYT
j_call: TRBJ1-5; clone_size: .; v_call: TRBV28; cdr3_aa: ASSSLRGDNQPQH